The sequence of this T cell receptor (beta chain) was determined in a study of OX40 agonist ivuxolimab in advanced cancers. With respect to the entire study: The costimulatory receptor OX40 (CD134) was targeted by ivuxolimab, a fully human IgG2 agonistic monoclonal antibody. Intravenous ivuxolimab was administered to patients every 2 weeks at six dose levels: 0.01, 0.1, 0.3, 1.5, 3 and 10 mg/kg. Of the 50 or so patients in dose escalation, about 19 had hepatocellular carcinoma, about 15 had melanoma, 9 had renal cell carcinoma and 9 had head and neck cancer. A male proportion of almost 85% and a mean age of approximately 58 years, ranging from about 20 to 80, were recorded for the dose-escalation cohort. Prior anti-PD-1, anti-PD-L1 or anti-CTLA-4 therapy was permitted, and approximately 42% of dose-escalation patients had received checkpoint inhibitors. Partial responses occurred in three dose-escalation patients, of whom one had hepatocellular carcinoma and two had cutaneous melanoma. Peripheral TCRbeta sequencing aimed to test whether ivuxolimab altered TCR sequence diversity and caused clonal T-cell expansion. The paper reports the monotherapy dose-escalation portion (N ≈ 50 patients) of the phase I ivuxolimab trial.

Study-wide conclusions, independent of this receptor: Antigen specificity was not determined for the clonally expanded peripheral T cells. Low levels of normalized T-cell clonal expansion were also seen in some patients who did not respond. After ivuxolimab, expanded clones were on average more numerous among CD8+ T cells than among CD4+ T cells. At doses of 0.1 to 3.0 mg/kg, clonal expansion of both CD4+ and CD8+ blood T cells was observed from baseline to week 6. In the 0.1-3.0 mg/kg groups, partial responders had among the lowest normalized peripheral clonal expansion, particularly in CD8+ T cells.

CDR1 SEHNR and CDR2 FQNEAQ are derived from the germline V gene (reference sequence). Deletion took 5 bases off V and 0 bases off J, with a span of 7 bases between the germline ends. Measured from the cysteine to the phenylalanine, the CDR3 is 13 residues long. The only DNA kept is the CDR3, 39 bases in frame from the first base. As to this clone: The target of this receptor is not known. It has no much larger one-base neighbor in the sample; base qualities were not kept.

For sequencing of the TCRbeta CDR3 region, genomic DNA was extracted from the sorted cells. The immunoSEQ Assay was used for sequencing of TCRbeta CDR3 regions. This immuneACCESS table, as held by TCRdb, lists in-frame sequences with V and J called but not all clones. Of the missing ones, under half trace to an unresolved V gene in checked studies; the others have no known cause. Present in this sample are tens of thousands of clones, roughly 90% of which were seen just once. Roughly 4.5% of the sample goes to the ten largest clones. The trial excluded patients who had a history of autoimmune disease or were on systemic immunosuppression. Peripheral blood for TCR sequencing was collected from all dose cohorts at baseline, on cycle 4 day 1, and on cycle 7 day 1. Samples were obtained from an open-label, multicenter, first-in-human phase I dose-escalation trial of ivuxolimab. Adults with locally advanced or metastatic head and neck squamous cell, hepatocellular, melanoma or renal cell carcinoma were enrolled in the trial. Before TCR sequencing, CD4+ T cells and CD8+ T cells were sorted from peripheral blood as separate populations.

This TCR derives from an adult with an advanced solid tumor such as melanoma, head and neck, liver or kidney cancer. The chain is made from TRBV7-9 and TRBJ1-1, with the D gene too uncertain to name. The sequenced sample was CD4+ or CD8+ T cells sorted from blood, obtained in a trial of the OX40 agonist ivuxolimab. The sequenced DNA: TGTGCCAGCAGCCCCCCGATGAACACTGAAGCTTTCTTT. Its translation reads: CASSPPMNTEAFF.